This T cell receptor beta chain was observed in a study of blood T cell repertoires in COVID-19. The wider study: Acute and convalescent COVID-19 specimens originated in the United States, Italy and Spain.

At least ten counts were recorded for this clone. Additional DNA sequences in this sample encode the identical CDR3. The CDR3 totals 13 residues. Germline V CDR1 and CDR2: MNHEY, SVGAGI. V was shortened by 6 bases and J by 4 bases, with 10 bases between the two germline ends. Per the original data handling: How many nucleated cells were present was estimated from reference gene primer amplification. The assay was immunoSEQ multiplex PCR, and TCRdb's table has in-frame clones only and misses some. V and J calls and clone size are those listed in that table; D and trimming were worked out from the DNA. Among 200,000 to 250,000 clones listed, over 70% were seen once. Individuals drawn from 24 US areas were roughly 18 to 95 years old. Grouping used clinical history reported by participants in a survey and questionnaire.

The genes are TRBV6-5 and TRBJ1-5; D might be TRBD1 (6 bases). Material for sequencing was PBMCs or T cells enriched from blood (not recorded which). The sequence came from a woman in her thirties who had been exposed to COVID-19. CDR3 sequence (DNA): TGTGCCAGCAGACGGACAGAAAATCAGCCCCAGCATTTT. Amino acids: CASRRTENQPQHF.